The present TCR beta chain was sequenced within a study of blood T cell repertoires in COVID-19. Study background: COVID-19 samples, acute and convalescent, were from the United States, Italy and Spain. T cells, B-cell-depleted T cells, or PBMCs supplied cDNA or gDNA.

With 4 bases clipped from V and 6 bases from J, the junction kept 6 bases outside the gene matches. CDR3 length: 15 amino acids. The V gene's germline CDR1 is SNHLY and CDR2 FYNNEI. Clones were read by immunoSEQ multiplex PCR, and TCRdb kept only the in-frame ones, dropping some. The sample lists roughly 160,000 clones, approximately 84% seen once, with 1% to 1.2% in the top ten. This clonotype was sampled from a man in his forties with acute or convalescent COVID-19. The chain carries TRBV2 and TRBJ2-1; 10 bases match TRBD2. Input material: peripheral blood. In DNA, the CDR3 is TGTGCCAGCAGTGGGACTCAGCGGGGGGGCAATGAGCAGTTCTTC. It translates to CASSGTQRGGNEQFF.